Below, one T cell receptor (beta chain) is given with its context. Its antigen is currently unknown. This entry belongs to a study of vaccination and CD4 T cells after COVID-19. Study information: Sampling post-COVID took place a median roughly 92 days after diagnosis (range 35 to 161). The cells in question were stimulated using overlapping spike peptides derived from SARS-CoV-2, HCoV-NL63, HCoV-OC43 and HCoV-229E.

The Oncomine TCR Beta short-read assay was what sequenced the DNA obtained from cultured CD4+ T cells. TCRdb processed the PCR reads anew with MiXCR; each CDR3 protein has one entry. The sample has under 13,000 distinct CDR3 sequences, under 85% seen once. V shed 2 bases and J shed 2 bases, with 25 bases lying between them. Germline V lookup: CDR1 MNHEY, CDR2 SMNVEV (reference sequence). The CDR3 loop spans 19 amino acids. Specified treatment: approximately nine-day PBMC culture with coronavirus spike peptide pools or control peptides (ViraFEST assay). Once peptide pools had expanded antigen-specific T cells, ViraFEST sequenced TCRs.

The sequence was obtained from a human donor who had recovered from COVID-19. Sequences were obtained from CD4+ T cells from blood, cultured in vitro. This chain connects TRBV27 to TRBJ2-7, with D tentatively TRBD1 (6 bases). The CDR3 here is CASSLEANRVGVWAYEQYF. The CDR3 bases are TGTGCCAGCAGTTTAGAAGCTAACAGGGTGGGAGTTTGGGCCTACGAGCAGTACTTC.